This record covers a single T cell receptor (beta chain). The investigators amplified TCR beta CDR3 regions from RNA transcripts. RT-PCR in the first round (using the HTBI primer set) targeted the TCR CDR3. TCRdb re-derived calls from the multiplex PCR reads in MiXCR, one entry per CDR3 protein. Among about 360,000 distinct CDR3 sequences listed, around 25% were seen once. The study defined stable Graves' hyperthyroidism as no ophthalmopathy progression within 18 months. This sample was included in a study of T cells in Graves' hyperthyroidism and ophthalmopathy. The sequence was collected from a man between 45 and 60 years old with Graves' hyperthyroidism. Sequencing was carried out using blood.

The CDR3 nucleotides read TGTGCCAGCAGCCAATCCGGGGGCCTCTACGAGCAGTACTTC. Translation gives CASSQSGGLYEQYF. The V call is TRBV3-1, the J call TRBJ2-7; D possibly matches TRBD1 or TRBD2 (6 bases each). CDR1 and CDR2 from the germline V gene are LGHDT and YNNKEL (reference sequence). Trimming removed 2 bases from V and 3 bases from J, with 11 bases in between. This CDR3 is 14 amino acids long.